A single T cell receptor beta chain is shown here with its context. The source of the sample is a study of blood T cell repertoires in COVID-19. Study overall: COVID-19 samples collected from the United States, Italy and Spain covered acute and convalescent phases.

The junction had 13 bases not matched to a gene; V was cut back by 5 bases and J by 1 base. This CDR3 contains 19 residues. Germline CDR1 and CDR2: SGHDN and FVKESK. Sequenced by immunoSEQ multiplex PCR; TCRdb stores in-frame clones only, minus some. Of some 230,000 clones in the sample, around 83% are singletons; the top ten hold roughly 8.2%. Seattle participants joined during active infection and were tracked over time. This sequence joins TRBV14 and TRBJ2-7; 14 nucleotides agree with TRBD2. The receptor comes from an elderly woman with COVID-19, enrolled during active disease. What was sequenced was peripheral blood. CDR3 coding DNA: TGTGCCAGCAGCGAAAGGTGGGGGACTAGCGGGAGTCGATCCTACGAGCAGTACTTC. Its translation: CASSERWGTSGSRSYEQYF. Looking up the rest from reference TRBV14 and TRBJ2-7 gives the full variable domain: EAGVTQFPSHSVIEKGQTVTLRCDPISGHDNLYWYRRVMGKEIKFLLHFVKESKQDESGMPNNRFLAERTGGTYSTLKVQPAELEDSGVYFCASSERWGTSGSRSYEQYFGPGTRLTVT.